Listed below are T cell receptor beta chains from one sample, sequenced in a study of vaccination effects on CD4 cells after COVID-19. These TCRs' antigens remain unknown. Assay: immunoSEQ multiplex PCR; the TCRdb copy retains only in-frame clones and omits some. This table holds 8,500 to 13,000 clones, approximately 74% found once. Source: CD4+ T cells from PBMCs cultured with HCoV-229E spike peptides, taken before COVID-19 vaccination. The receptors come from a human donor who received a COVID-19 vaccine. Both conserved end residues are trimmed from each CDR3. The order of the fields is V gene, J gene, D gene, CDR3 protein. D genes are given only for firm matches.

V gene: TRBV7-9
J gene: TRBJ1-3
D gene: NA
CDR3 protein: ASQWGLTGGNTIY

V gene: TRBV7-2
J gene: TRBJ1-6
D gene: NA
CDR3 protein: ASSLVGVSYNSPLH

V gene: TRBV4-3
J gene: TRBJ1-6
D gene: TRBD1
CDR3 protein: ASGRGGQGQSPLH

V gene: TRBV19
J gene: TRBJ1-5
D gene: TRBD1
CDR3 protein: ASSIAGGQPQH

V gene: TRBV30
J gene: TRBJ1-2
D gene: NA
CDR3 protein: AWSAIVLYGYT

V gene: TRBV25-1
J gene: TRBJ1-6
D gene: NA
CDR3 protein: ASKESAYNSPLH

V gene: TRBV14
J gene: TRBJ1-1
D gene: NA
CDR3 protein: ASSQPGRRAF

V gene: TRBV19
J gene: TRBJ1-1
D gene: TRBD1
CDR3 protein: ASSPFDRVRGTEAF

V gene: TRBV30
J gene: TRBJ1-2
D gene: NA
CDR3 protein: AWARDGYT

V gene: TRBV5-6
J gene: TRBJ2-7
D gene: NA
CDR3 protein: ASSLGSGPRN

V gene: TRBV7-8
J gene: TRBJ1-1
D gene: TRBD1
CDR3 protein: ASSLPTTGVVNTEAF

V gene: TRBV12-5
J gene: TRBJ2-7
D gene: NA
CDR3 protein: ASGLVHEQY

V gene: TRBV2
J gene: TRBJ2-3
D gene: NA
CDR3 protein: ASTLADTQY

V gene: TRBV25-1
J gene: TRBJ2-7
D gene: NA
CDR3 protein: ASSRGPLYEQY

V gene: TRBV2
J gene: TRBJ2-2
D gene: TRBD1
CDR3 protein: ASEGGPGELF

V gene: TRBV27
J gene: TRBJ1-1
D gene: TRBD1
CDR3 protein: ASSARGVDTEAF

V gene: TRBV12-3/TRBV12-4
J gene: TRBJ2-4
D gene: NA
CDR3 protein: ASRRGGANIQY

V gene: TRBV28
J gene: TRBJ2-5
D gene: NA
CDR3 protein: ASSPPQY

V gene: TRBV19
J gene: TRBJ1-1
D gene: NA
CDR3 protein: ASSIGRQVEGEAF

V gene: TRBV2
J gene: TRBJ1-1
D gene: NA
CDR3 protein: ASTRDYTEAF

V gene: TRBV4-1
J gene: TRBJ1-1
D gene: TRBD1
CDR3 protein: ASSQRTGASEAF

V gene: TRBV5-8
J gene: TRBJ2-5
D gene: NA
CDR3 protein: ASSGGVGETQY

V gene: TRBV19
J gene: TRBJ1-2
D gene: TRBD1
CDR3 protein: ASKIPRQGNYGYT

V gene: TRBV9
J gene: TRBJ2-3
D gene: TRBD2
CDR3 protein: ASSITDGRGGKPLSTDTQY

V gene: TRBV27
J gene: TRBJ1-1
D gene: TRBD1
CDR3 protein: ASSGPGQLNTEAF

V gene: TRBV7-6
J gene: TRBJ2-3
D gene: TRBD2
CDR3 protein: ASSLSYSGGGLDTQY

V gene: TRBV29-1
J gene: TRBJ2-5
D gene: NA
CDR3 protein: SVEGRGLTQY

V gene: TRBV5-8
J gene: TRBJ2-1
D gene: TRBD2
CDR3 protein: ASSLERGEQF